The TCR beta chain described here comes from a study of early T cells in non-severe SARS-CoV-2 infection. The germline CDR1 and CDR2 sequences are SGHTA and FQGTGA. The CDR3 has 13 residues. V lost 5 bases and J lost 6, with 11 bases in between. Points from the study as a whole: The matching step, a VDJdb search, favored anti-spike CD8 responses and missed private and CD4 specificities.

Unique molecular identifiers (one per individual cDNA molecule) were attached. One entry per CDR3 protein results from TCRdb running MiXCR on the 5' RACE reads. This repertoire shows tens of thousands of distinct CDR3 sequences, roughly 15% found once; its top ten account for about 4%. Details on this clonotype: Its antigen is currently unknown.

This specimen was whole blood, taken at baseline. The clonotype originates from an adult who was a healthcare worker with PCR-confirmed SARS-CoV-2 infection or an uninfected control (not recorded which). The chain has TRBV7-3 and TRBJ2-1, with D perhaps matching TRBD1 (6 bases). The CDR3 nucleotides are TGTGCCAGCAGCCCACAGGGTACCAATGAGCAGTTCTTC. Protein product: CASSPQGTNEQFF.